The 8 T cell receptor beta chains listed next were all sequenced from one sample in a study of shared clonotypes between healthy human individuals. Generated by immunoSEQ multiplex PCR, the TCRdb table keeps only in-frame clones and is missing some. The sample lists 2.5 million or so clones, approximately 90% seen once, with 0.11% to 0.15% in the top ten. Sample: naive CD4+ T cells sorted from blood. As for subset: CD45RA+ positively selected. The receptor source for this set is a man between 18 and 35 years old in good health.

For this clone: The same CDR3 also results from other DNA sequences found in this sample. The chain combines TRBV7-2 with TRBJ1-2; 7 nucleotides match TRBD1. The CDR3 extends over 14 amino acids. From germline, CDR1 is SGHTA and CDR2 FQGNSA. Germline trimming cut 4 bases from V and 1 base from J; bases unmatched to any gene: 3. The CDR3 coding sequence is TGTGCCAGCAGCTCGGGACAGATTAACTATGGCTACACCTTC. Protein: CASSSGQINYGYTF.

The CDR3 DNA is TGCAGCGTTGAGAGACTGGAGGGGGAGCAGTACTTC. Translated, it gives CSVERLEGEQYF. The chain is built from TRBV29-1 and TRBJ2-5; D may correspond to TRBD1 or TRBD2 (6 bases each). This CDR3 spans 12 amino acids. Germline loops: CDR1 SQVTM, CDR2 ANQGSEA. V was clipped by 3 bases and J by 11 bases, with 16 bases between them.

In regard to this clone: Other DNA sequences in this sample translate to the same CDR3. V is TRBV11-3 and J is TRBJ2-2; no clear D. This CDR3 region has 14 residues. V was shortened by 0 bases and J by 3 bases, with 5 bases between the two germline ends. CDR1 is SGHNT, CDR2 YENEEA, per germline. For the CDR3, the DNA is TGTGCCAGCAGCTTAGATGGGGACACCGGGGAGCTGTTTTTT. It encodes CASSLDGDTGELFF.

This chain links TRBV28 with TRBJ1-2; perhaps TRBD1 as D (5 bases). This CDR3 contains 14 residues. V lost 3 bases and J 3 bases, leaving 11 bases between the germline ends. Germline V gene lookup returns CDR1 MDHEN and CDR2 SYDVKM. CDR3 sequence: CASSLVQGDYGYTF. Here the CDR3 DNA reads TGTGCCAGCAGTTTGGTACAAGGGGACTATGGCTACACCTTC.

This rearrangement joins TRBV5-5 to TRBJ2-3; 7 bases map to TRBD1. The CDR3 loop spans 15 amino acids. Germline loops: CDR1 SGHKS, CDR2 YYEKEE (reference sequence). J gave up 0 bases and V 4 bases, and 5 bases lay outside the gene matches. The CDR3 bases are TGTGCCAGCAGCCCGACAGGGTGGAGCACAGATACGCAGTATTTT. It encodes CASSPTGWSTDTQYF.

The chain recombines TRBV18 with TRBJ1-3; D is undetermined. The CDR3 contains 14 residues. V was cut by 6 bases and J by 3 bases, with 12 bases left in between. Germline lookup yields CDR1 KGHSH and CDR2 LQKENI. The CDR3 nucleotides read TGTGCCAGCTCCCAAATTAGCCTTGGAAACACCATATATTTT. This codes for CASSQISLGNTIYF.

The CDR3 is CASSSRSTSDALGTQYF. DNA for the CDR3: TGTGCCAGCAGTTCTAGGTCCACTAGCGACGCTCTGGGTACGCAGTATTTT. This chain uses TRBV27 with TRBJ2-3; 7 nucleotides agree with TRBD2. The V and J ends lost 4 bases and 8 bases, in that order; junction bases with no gene match: 18. From germline, CDR1 is MNHEY and CDR2 SMNVEV (reference sequence). This CDR3 region has 17 residues.

V is TRBV18 and J is TRBJ2-7; D assignment may be TRBD1 or TRBD2 (6 bases each). Trimming shortened V by 3 bases and J by 4 bases, and 13 bases separated the two germline ends. CDR3 length: 14 residues. The germline V gene has CDR1 KGHSH and CDR2 LQKENI. The CDR3 coding sequence is TGTGCCAGCTCACCGCAGGGGAGGTCTTACGAGCAGTACTTC. Translated: CASSPQGRSYEQYF.